The rows below give T cell receptor beta chains drawn from one sample of a study of OX40 agonist ivuxolimab in advanced cancers. Some clones are missing from TCRdb's copy, which holds only in-frame ones; the method was immunoSEQ multiplex PCR. This sample has roughly 100,000 clones; approximately 80% occur once, and the top ten carry 1% to 1.3%. Sequencing used CD4+ or CD8+ T cells sorted from blood, obtained in a trial of the OX40 agonist ivuxolimab. The receptors derive from an adult with an advanced solid tumor such as melanoma, head and neck, liver or kidney cancer. Each CDR3 is given with its conserved first and last residue. The D gene is left open where the match is weak. Size is stated for part of the rows, as once, few or many counts, or as a class when the clone is expanded.

j_gene | d_gene | v_gene | abundance | CDR3nt | CDR3aa
TRBJ2-7 | . | TRBV30 | . | TGTGCCTGGAGTACAGACCGGTACGAGCAGTACTTC | CAWSTDRYEQYF
TRBJ2-1 | TRBD1 | TRBV5-6 | once | TGTGCCAGCAGCTTGGCGGGACAGGGGTCCTACAATGAGCAGTTCTTC | CASSLAGQGSYNEQFF
TRBJ1-1 | TRBD1 | TRBV7-9 | . | TGTGCCAGCAACGCCGGGACAGGGAGGACTGAAGCTTTCTTT | CASNAGTGRTEAFF
TRBJ2-7 | TRBD1 | TRBV15 | . | TGTGCCACCAGCAGAGACCGGGACAGGGTCTACGAGCAGTACTTC | CATSRDRDRVYEQYF
TRBJ1-3 | . | TRBV6-5 | . | TGTGCCAGCAGTTACGGGTCTTCCTCTGGAAACACCATATATTTT | CASSYGSSSGNTIYF
TRBJ1-4 | . | TRBV29-1 | . | TGCAGCGGGGAGCGTAATGAAAAACTGTTTTTT | CSGERNEKLFF
TRBJ2-3 | . | TRBV27 | . | TGTGCCAGCAGCGGGTTCACAGATACGCAGTATTTT | CASSGFTDTQYF
TRBJ2-5 | . | TRBV5-1 | . | TGCGCCAGCAGCTTGGCCAACGGGGGTGAGACCCAGTACTTC | CASSLANGGETQYF
TRBJ2-3 | . | TRBV28 | . | TGTGCCAGCAGTTTGCCCCCTGGCCCCACAGATACGCAGTATTTT | CASSLPPGPTDTQYF
TRBJ2-2 | . | TRBV6-9 | . | TGTGCCAGCAGTTACCCCGAGGGCACCGGGGAGCTGTTTTTT | CASSYPEGTGELFF
TRBJ2-5 | . | TRBV5-8 | . | TGTGCCAGCAGCTTGGACAGGGAGACCCAGTACTTC | CASSLDRETQYF
TRBJ2-1 | TRBD2 | TRBV19 | once | TGTGCCAGTAGTCAAACTAGCGGGGGGGCCTATGAGCAGTTCTTC | CASSQTSGGAYEQFF
TRBJ2-5 | . | TRBV5-8 | . | TGTGCCAGCAGCTTCAGCGGCAGACAAGAGACCCAGTACTTC | CASSFSGRQETQYF
TRBJ1-1 | . | TRBV6-5 | . | TGTGCCAGCAGTTACTTCCCACAGGGTTCCACTGAAGCTTTCTTT | CASSYFPQGSTEAFF
TRBJ2-1 | TRBD2 | TRBV7-9 | . | TGTGCCAGCAGTGGATTTCAGCTAGCGGGAGCGAAGCGAATCTTC | CASSGFQLAGAKRIF
TRBJ2-7 | . | TRBV13 | . | TGTGCCAGCAGCTTACAGGTCACCTACGAGCAGTACTTC | CASSLQVTYEQYF
TRBJ2-5 | TRBD2 | TRBV19 | . | TGTGCCAGTAGGGCCCCAGAGCGGGGGGGAGAGACCCAGTACTTC | CASRAPERGGETQYF
TRBJ2-2 | . | TRBV11-1 | . | TGTGCCAGCAGCCGCGGAAAATCGGGGCTCAACACCGGGGAGCTGTTTTTT | CASSRGKSGLNTGELFF
TRBJ1-1 | . | TRBV19 | once | TGTGCCAGTAGTATCAACAGGCTGAACACTGAAGCTTTCTTT | CASSINRLNTEAFF
TRBJ2-5 | . | TRBV4-2 | . | TGTGCCAGCAGCCAAGTCGGGACACCTCGGGAGACCCAGTACTTC | CASSQVGTPRETQYF
TRBJ2-5 | . | TRBV19 | . | TGTGCCAGTAGTTGGGGCAGACAAGAGACCCAGTACTTC | CASSWGRQETQYF
TRBJ2-3 | . | TRBV11-2 | . | TGTGCCAGCAGCTTAGGAGTGGGAGGTACGCAGTATTTT | CASSLGVGGTQYF
TRBJ2-2 | . | TRBV27 | . | TGTGCCAGCAGTTTACAGGGTCCGAACACCGGGGAGCTGTTTTTT | CASSLQGPNTGELFF
TRBJ1-1 | TRBD1 | TRBV6-1 | . | TGTGCCAGCTGGGAGGGACAGGGTAACACTGAAGCTTTCTTT | CASWEGQGNTEAFF
TRBJ2-2 | TRBD1 | TRBV5-1 | . | TGCGCCAGCAGCGGGGACAGGGTGGCCGGGGAGCTGTTTTTT | CASSGDRVAGELFF
TRBJ1-4 | TRBD1 | TRBV28 | once | TGTGCCAGCAGTTTCCGGACAGGTTACGCAACTAATGAAAAACTGTTTTTT | CASSFRTGYATNEKLFF
TRBJ1-2 | . | TRBV18 | . | TGTGCCAGCTCACCACGGCAGGGAAAGGATGGCTACACCTTC | CASSPRQGKDGYTF
TRBJ1-5 | TRBD1 | TRBV7-8 | few | TGTGCCAGCAGTCTCCGGGACAGCAAGGATCAGCCCCAGCATTTT | CASSLRDSKDQPQHF
TRBJ2-7 | . | TRBV28 | . | TGTGCCAGCGTGGAATTAGGAGGGTCCCTCTACGAGCAGTACTTC | CASVELGGSLYEQYF
TRBJ2-1 | TRBD1 | TRBV18 | . | TGTGCCAGCTCACTTCAGGGGGAGTACAATGAGCAGTTCTTC | CASSLQGEYNEQFF
TRBJ1-2 | . | TRBV7-2 | . | TGTGCCAGCAGCTTAGACACGGGGGTCGGGGCTAACTATGGCTACACCTTC | CASSLDTGVGANYGYTF
TRBJ2-1 | . | TRBV7-3 | . | TGTGCCAGCAGGCTAGCTCGCAACAATGAGCAGTTCTTC | CASRLARNNEQFF
TRBJ1-1 | . | TRBV7-2 | . | TGTGCCAGCAGCTTAGGGGAGGGGTTTGAAGCTTTCTTT | CASSLGEGFEAFF
TRBJ2-2 | TRBD1 | TRBV28 | . | TGTGCCAGCAGTTTCCCCCTGACAGGGCCCGGGGAGCTGTTTTTT | CASSFPLTGPGELFF
TRBJ1-3 | . | TRBV19 | . | TGTGCCAGTACTCGCAGAGGACCTGGAAACACCATATATTTT | CASTRRGPGNTIYF
TRBJ2-7 | . | TRBV5-5 | . | TGTGCCAGCAGCTTGATGGGGTCCAGGGCTGATACCTACGAGCAGTACTTC | CASSLMGSRADTYEQYF
TRBJ1-5 | . | TRBV30 | . | TGTGCCTGGAAGGGGGGAGGGGGTGGCAATCAGCCCCAGCATTTT | CAWKGGGGGNQPQHF
TRBJ2-6 | . | TRBV19 | . | TGTGCCAGTAATGATCGTGGGGCCAACGTCCTGACTTTC | CASNDRGANVLTF
TRBJ1-1 | . | TRBV5-1 | . | TGCGCCAGCAGCTCGCGGACTGCGAACACTGAAGCTTTCTTT | CASSSRTANTEAFF
TRBJ2-3 | . | TRBV12-5 | . | TGTGCTAGTGGTTCGACGGTGGGGGCTAAAGATACGCAGTATTTT | CASGSTVGAKDTQYF
TRBJ2-1 | . | TRBV6-6 | . | TGTGCCAGCAGTCCAGGGTACAATGAGCAGTTCTTC | CASSPGYNEQFF
TRBJ1-2 | . | TRBV7-9 | . | TGTGCCAGCAGCCCGGAGCCTAACTATGGCTACACCTTC | CASSPEPNYGYTF
TRBJ2-6 | . | TRBV5-6 | . | TGTGCCAGCAGAACCTCTGGGGCCAACGTCCTGACTTTC | CASRTSGANVLTF
TRBJ1-1 | . | TRBV15 | . | TGTGCCACCAGCACAAGGATAAACACTGAAGCTTTCTTT | CATSTRINTEAFF
TRBJ1-5 | TRBD1 | TRBV5-6 | . | TGTGCCAGCAGCTTGGACGGACAGGGAGAAAGCAATCAGCCCCAGCATTTT | CASSLDGQGESNQPQHF
TRBJ2-3 | TRBD2 | TRBV28 | . | TGTGCCAGCAGTTATCTAGCGGGGGGCAGCACAGATACGCAGTATTTT | CASSYLAGGSTDTQYF